Sequencing of this T cell receptor beta chain was carried out in a study of blood T cell repertoires in COVID-19. Measured with immunoSEQ multiplex PCR; TCRdb has only the in-frame clones, and not every one. The sample includes 20,000 to 25,000 clones, over 65% of them seen just once. The TCR sequence derives from a human donor in a cohort sampled during active or convalescent COVID-19. The sequencing sample was made of peripheral blood.

The CDR3 sequence is CASSFPGETQYF. DNA of the CDR3: TGTGCCAGCAGCTTCCCAGGAGAGACCCAGTACTTC. This chain uses TRBV7-2 with TRBJ2-5; D not resolved. V lost 3 bases and J lost 4, with 6 bases in between. The CDR3 runs 12 residues. Looked up from germline, CDR1 is SGHTA and CDR2 is FQGNSA.